This T cell receptor (beta chain) was captured in a study of blood T cell repertoires in COVID-19. Study context: The United States, Italy and Spain supplied acute and convalescent COVID-19 samples.

TCRdb's copy holds only in-frame clones and misses some; the assay was immunoSEQ multiplex PCR. Of around 220,000 clones listed, approximately 87% are singletons. About this clone: This may be a read error, as it is one base from a much larger clone. In the same sample, other DNA sequences code for this CDR3.

CDR1 is SQVTM and CDR2 is ANQGSEA in the germline V gene. V lost 6 bases to trimming and J lost 1 base; unmatched junction nucleotides: 0. The CDR3 has 12 residues. This TCR came from a woman in her forties or fifties with acute or convalescent COVID-19. Specimen: peripheral blood. The chain couples TRBV29-1 to TRBJ1-1, with 9 bases fitting TRBD1. The CDR3: CSVDRGNTEAFF. CDR3 nucleotides: TGCAGCGTGGACAGGGGGAACACTGAAGCTTTCTTT.